A single sample gave rise to the 15 T cell receptor beta chains below, sequenced in a study of T-cell reconstitution after alpha-beta-depleted transplantation in children (TCRdb year 2016). Preparation of the library involved PCR. Sequencer: Illumina HiSeq 2500. TCR library preparation used molecular barcoding, with unique molecular identifiers applied to normalize quantification of the TCRbeta repertoire. Using fastp at Q25 and MiXCR, TCRdb reprocessed the public reads and kept productive beta chains. Every entry covers one CDR3 protein and lists the most common genes and DNA from its rows. Across this sample there are 500,000 or so distinct CDR3 sequences, with 30% to 35% seen only once. About 2.3% of the sample rests with the top ten. Source: PBMCs from the stem cell graft donor, taken from the stem cell graft. The receptors were gathered from a human donor who donated a stem cell graft to a child with aplastic anemia.

The rearrangement uses TRBV18 and TRBJ1-5, with D perhaps TRBD1 (5 bases). Germline V gives CDR1 KGHSH, CDR2 LQKENI. V was trimmed by 6 bases and J by 6 bases, leaving 18 bases between them. This CDR3 is built from 15 residues. As DNA, the CDR3 is TGTGCCAGCTCTCGGGACGGCCTGGGAGGTCAGCCCCAGCATTTT. Its translation: CASSRDGLGGQPQHF.

The rearrangement uses TRBV29-1 and TRBJ2-7; tentative D call: TRBD1 (6 bases). The germline V and J ends were trimmed by 5 bases and 2 bases, with 16 bases remaining between them. This CDR3 region has 14 residues. Germline CDR1 is SQVTM and CDR2 is ANQGSEA. The CDR3 DNA follows: TGCAGCGTTCTGACAGGTCTTATTACCTACGAGCAGTACTTC. It encodes CSVLTGLITYEQYF.

The chain employs TRBV18 and TRBJ2-4, with D tentatively TRBD1 (6 bases). The germline V gene has CDR1 KGHSH and CDR2 LQKENI. Trimming removed 2 bases at V and 8 bases at J, with 13 bases between. CDR3 length equals 14 residues. The CDR3 sequence is CASSPFDRRHIQYF. Here the CDR3 DNA reads TGTGCCAGCTCACCATTCGACAGGCGACACATTCAGTACTTC.

This clonotype was counted only a few times. The chain uses TRBV29-1 and TRBJ2-7, with D possibly matching TRBD2 (6 bases). V was clipped by 3 bases and J by 0 bases, with 9 bases between them. CDR3 size: 13 residues. Germline CDR1 SQVTM, CDR2 ANQGSEA. The CDR3 DNA follows: TGCAGCGTTGAGCGGGAAAGCTCCTACGAGCAGTACTTC. Its protein is CSVERESSYEQYF.

The sample holds a few counts of this clonotype. V usage is TRBV20-1 and J usage is TRBJ2-7; 14 bases map to TRBD2. This CDR3 spans 19 amino acids. The germline CDR1 and CDR2 sequences are DFQATT and SNEGSKA (reference sequence). Trimming cost V 5 bases and J 4 bases; bases outside gene matches: 19. CDR3 sequence reads: CSAPAKYPGTSGRWYEQYF. The CDR3 bases are TGCAGTGCTCCCGCAAAATATCCCGGGACTAGCGGGAGATGGTACGAGCAGTACTTC.

The chain links TRBV7-2 to TRBJ2-3; D is unclear. This CDR3 spans 16 amino acids. Deletions cut 1 base from V and 6 bases from J, with 17 bases between. CDR1 SGHTA and CDR2 FQGNSA come from the germline V gene. Written as DNA, the CDR3 is TGTGCCAGCAGCTTAGAGGGTACGACTGGGCGCGATACGCAGTATTTT. It specifies CASSLEGTTGRDTQYF.

This chain links TRBV11-2 with TRBJ2-3; 8 bases line up with TRBD1. Germline lookup yields CDR1 SGHAT and CDR2 FQNNGV. This CDR3 region has 18 residues. V was clipped by 2 bases and J by 5 bases; unmatched bases: 15. CDR3 residues: CASSLRSGVGQVKDTQYF. CDR3 DNA sequence: TGTGCCAGCAGCTTAAGGTCGGGAGTGGGACAGGTCAAAGATACGCAGTATTTT.

The chain combines TRBV12-3 or TRBV12-4 with TRBJ1-3; D is unclear. The V end was cut by 2 bases, the J end by 2 bases, with 16 bases between. The CDR3 has 17 amino acids. CDR3 in amino acids: CASSLSVGRLTGNTIYF. In DNA form, the CDR3 reads TGTGCCAGCAGTTTAAGCGTCGGCAGGCTGACTGGAAACACCATATATTTT.

This chain connects TRBV29-1 to TRBJ1-2, with D possibly TRBD1 on 5 matching bases. The V end was cut by 4 bases, the J end by 4 bases, with 16 bases between. The CDR3 has 14 residues. In germline, CDR1 is SQVTM, CDR2 ANQGSEA. The CDR3 nucleotides are TGCAGCGTTGTGGGGGACCCTGCGGGCTATGGCTACACCTTC. Translating gives CSVVGDPAGYGYTF.

In this sample, this clonotype turned up a few times. This chain links TRBV4-3 with TRBJ1-2; TRBD1 is a possible D gene (5 bases). This CDR3 comprises 16 residues. Trimming took 2 bases from V and 2 from J, leaving 15 bases between them. Germline-derived CDR1 and CDR2 are LGHNA and YSLEER. Here the CDR3 DNA reads TGCGCCAGCAGCCAATTGGGCGGAGGGGCAAACTATGGCTACACCTTC. Protein: CASSQLGGGANYGYTF.

This chain uses TRBV7-9 with TRBJ2-1, with 14 bases that match TRBD2. This CDR3 comprises 16 residues. CDR1 is SEHNR, CDR2 FQNEAQ, per germline (reference sequence). V lost 2 bases to trimming and J lost 10 bases; unmatched junction nucleotides: 7. CDR3 in DNA: TGTGCCAGCAGCTTATCCGGGACTAGCGGGAGTTTAGAGCAGTTCTTC. Protein product: CASSLSGTSGSLEQFF.

V and J are TRBV6-2 or TRBV6-3 and TRBJ2-7; 8 nucleotides align to TRBD2. This CDR3 region has 15 residues. CDR1 and CDR2 from the germline V gene are MNHEY and SVGEGT. V trimming: 6 bases; J trimming: 2 bases; junction bases outside the gene matches: 9. CDR3 sequence: CASSPGSGRTYEQYV. For the CDR3, the DNA is TGTGCCAGCAGCCCCGGGAGCGGGAGAACCTACGAGCAGTACGTC.

This clonotype has a count of ten or more. The chain joins TRBV20-1 to TRBJ2-3; the match to TRBD2 covers 9 bases. CDR3 length equals 16 residues. Germline-derived CDR1 and CDR2 are DFQATT and SNEGSKA (reference sequence). The V and J ends lost 0 bases and 5 bases, in that order; junction bases with no gene match: 9. The CDR3 protein is CSARDSLAGFGDTQYF. The CDR3 region has the DNA TGCAGTGCTAGAGATTCCCTAGCGGGATTCGGAGATACGCAGTATTTT.

The rearrangement uses TRBV30 and TRBJ2-1, with 13 bases matching TRBD2. The CDR3 extends over 20 amino acids. Germline lookup yields CDR1 GTSNPN and CDR2 SVGIG (reference sequence). After removal of 1 base from V and 7 bases from J, the junction contained 19 bases not matched to a gene. The CDR3 reads CAWSGKTRTGTSGKSNEQFF. The CDR3 nucleotides read TGTGCCTGGAGTGGTAAGACTCGGACGGGGACTAGCGGGAAAAGTAATGAGCAGTTCTTC.

This clonotype was observed a handful of times. Here the CDR3 DNA reads TGCGCCAGCAGCCAAGATGCCCCACAGCGGGAGGGCCACGAGCAGTACGTC. It is translated as CASSQDAPQREGHEQYV. The V call is TRBV4-3, the J call TRBJ2-7, with TRBD2 matching 10 bases. Germline-derived CDR1 and CDR2 are LGHNA and YSLEER. Trimming took 0 bases from V and 5 from J; bases not matched to a gene: 10. The CDR3 loop spans 17 amino acids.